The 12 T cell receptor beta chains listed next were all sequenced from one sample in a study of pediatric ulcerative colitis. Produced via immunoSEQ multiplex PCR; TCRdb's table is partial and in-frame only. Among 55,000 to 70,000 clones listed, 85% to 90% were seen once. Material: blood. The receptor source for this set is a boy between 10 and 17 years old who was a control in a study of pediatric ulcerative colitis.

Here the CDR3 reads CASSEGHRTDTQYF. In DNA form, the CDR3 reads TGTGCCAGCTCAGAGGGACACCGCACAGATACGCAGTATTTT. The V gene is TRBV18, the J gene TRBJ2-3; weak D call: TRBD1 (6 bases). CDR1 is KGHSH and CDR2 is LQKENI in the germline V gene. The CDR3 has 14 residues. Trimming removed 5 bases from V and 1 base from J, with 10 bases in between. The full variable domain, with the rest looked up from reference TRBV18 and TRBJ2-3, is NAGVMQNPRHLVRRRGQEARLRCSPMKGHSHVYWYRQLPEEGLKFMVYLQKENIIDESGMPKERFSAEFPKEGPSILRIQQVVRGDSAAYFCASSEGHRTDTQYFGPGTRLTVL.

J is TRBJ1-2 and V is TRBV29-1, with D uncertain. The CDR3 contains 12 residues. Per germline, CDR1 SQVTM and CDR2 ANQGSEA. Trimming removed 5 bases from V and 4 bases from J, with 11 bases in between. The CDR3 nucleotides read TGCAGCGTTCTCGACACGGTCTATGGCTACACCTTC. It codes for CSVLDTVYGYTF.

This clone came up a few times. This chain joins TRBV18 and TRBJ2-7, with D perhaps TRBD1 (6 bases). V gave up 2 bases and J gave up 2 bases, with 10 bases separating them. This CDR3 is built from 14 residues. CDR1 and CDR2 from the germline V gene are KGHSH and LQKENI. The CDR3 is CASSPTQGTYEQYF. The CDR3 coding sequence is TGTGCCAGCTCACCAACACAGGGTACCTACGAGCAGTACTTC.

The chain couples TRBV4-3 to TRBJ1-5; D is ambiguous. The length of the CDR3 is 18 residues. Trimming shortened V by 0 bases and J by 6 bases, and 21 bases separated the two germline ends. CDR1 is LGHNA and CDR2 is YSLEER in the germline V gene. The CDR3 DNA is TGCGCCAGCAGCCAAGATTATGGGAAACAAGGAGGGCTTCAGCCCCAGCATTTT. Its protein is CASSQDYGKQGGLQPQHF.

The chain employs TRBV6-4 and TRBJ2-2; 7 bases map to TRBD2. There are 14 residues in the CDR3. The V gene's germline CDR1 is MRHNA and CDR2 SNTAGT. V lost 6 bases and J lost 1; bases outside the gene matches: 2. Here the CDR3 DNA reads TGTGCCAGCAGGACGGGGGGGAACACCGGGGAGCTGTTTTTT. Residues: CASRTGGNTGELFF.

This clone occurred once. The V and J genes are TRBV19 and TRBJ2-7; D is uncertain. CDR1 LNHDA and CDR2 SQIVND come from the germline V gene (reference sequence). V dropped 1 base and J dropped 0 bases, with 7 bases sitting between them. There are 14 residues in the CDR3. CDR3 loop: CASSIGHFSYEQYF. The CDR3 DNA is TGTGCCAGTAGTATAGGACACTTCTCCTACGAGCAGTACTTC.

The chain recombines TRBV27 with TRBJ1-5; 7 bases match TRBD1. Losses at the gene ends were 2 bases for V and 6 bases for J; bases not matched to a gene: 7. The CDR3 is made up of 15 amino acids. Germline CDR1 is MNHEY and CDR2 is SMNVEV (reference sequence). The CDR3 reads CASSLTGEGVQPQHF. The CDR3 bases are TGTGCCAGCAGTTTAACAGGGGAAGGGGTTCAGCCCCAGCATTTT.

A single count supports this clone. The CDR3 bases are TGTGCCAGTAGTATCCGACAGACTGCAACTAATGAAAAACTGTTTTTT. Translated, it gives CASSIRQTATNEKLFF. The rearrangement joins TRBV19 to TRBJ1-4; perhaps TRBD1 as D (5 bases). This CDR3 region has 16 residues. V lost 3 bases and J lost 0, with 11 bases in between. Germline CDR1 is LNHDA and CDR2 is SQIVND (reference sequence).

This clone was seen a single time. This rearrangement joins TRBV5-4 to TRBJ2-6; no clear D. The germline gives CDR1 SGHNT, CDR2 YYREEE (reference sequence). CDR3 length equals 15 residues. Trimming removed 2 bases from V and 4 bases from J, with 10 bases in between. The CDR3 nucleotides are TGTGCCAGCAGCTTACCGGCTGGAGGGGCCAACGTCCTGACTTTC. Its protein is CASSLPAGGANVLTF.

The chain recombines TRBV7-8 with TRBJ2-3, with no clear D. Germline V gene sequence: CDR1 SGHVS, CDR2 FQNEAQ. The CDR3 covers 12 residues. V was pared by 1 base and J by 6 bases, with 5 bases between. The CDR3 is CASSLEGDTQYF. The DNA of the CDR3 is TGTGCCAGCAGCTTAGAAGGGGATACGCAGTATTTT.

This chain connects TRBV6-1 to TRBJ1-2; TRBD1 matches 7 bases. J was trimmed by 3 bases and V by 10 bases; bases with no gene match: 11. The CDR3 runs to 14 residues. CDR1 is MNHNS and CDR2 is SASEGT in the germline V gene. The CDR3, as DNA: TGTGCCACCTCCCCCGAAGGGGGCTACTATGGCTACACCTTC. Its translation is CATSPEGGYYGYTF.

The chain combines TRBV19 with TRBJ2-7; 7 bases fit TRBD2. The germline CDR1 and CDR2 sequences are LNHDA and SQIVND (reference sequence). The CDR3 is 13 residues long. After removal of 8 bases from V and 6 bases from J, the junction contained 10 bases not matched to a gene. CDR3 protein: CASRGGLGSEQYF. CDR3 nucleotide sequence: TGTGCCAGTCGCGGGGGACTCGGGTCCGAGCAGTACTTC.